This T cell receptor beta chain was identified in a study of CD8 T cells in Susac syndrome. Study-wide points: By the study's own acknowledgment, its TCR sequencing and HLA analysis included relatively few individuals.

The CDR3 is 17 amino acids. CDR1 is MNHEY, CDR2 SMNVEV, per germline (reference sequence). The ends were cut back, 5 bases at V and 2 bases at J, with 19 bases in the middle. From blood CD8+ and CD4+ T cells, the TCR beta chain was sequenced. RNA, at about 0.45 to 1 ug, was reverse transcribed with random hexamers. The immunoSEQ assay covered 54 Vbeta and 13 Jbeta segments for CDR3. TCRdb fed the immunoSEQ multiplex PCR reads into MiXCR, producing one record per CDR3 protein. The profile shows hundreds of thousands of distinct CDR3 sequences, 70% to 90% of them singletons. Comments on this clonotype: Its cognate antigen is unknown.

The TCR comes from a human donor with multiple sclerosis. What was sequenced was CD8+ T cells from PBMCs. V gene TRBV27 combines with J gene TRBJ1-3; D may be TRBD1 (6 bases). The CDR3 nucleotides read TGTGCCAGCAGTCCCGCCCCGGGGGCGCAGACTGGAAACACCATATATTTT. Residues: CASSPAPGAQTGNTIYF.